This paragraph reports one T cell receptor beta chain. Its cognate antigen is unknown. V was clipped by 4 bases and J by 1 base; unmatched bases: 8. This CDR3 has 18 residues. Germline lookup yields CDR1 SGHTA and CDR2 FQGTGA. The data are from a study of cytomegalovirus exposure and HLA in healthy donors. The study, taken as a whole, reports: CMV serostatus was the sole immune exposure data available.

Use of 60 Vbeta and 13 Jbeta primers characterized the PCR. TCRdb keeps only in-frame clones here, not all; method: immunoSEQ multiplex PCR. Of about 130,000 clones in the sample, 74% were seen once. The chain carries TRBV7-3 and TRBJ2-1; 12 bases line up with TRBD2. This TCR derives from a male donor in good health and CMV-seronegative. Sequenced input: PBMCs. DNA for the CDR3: TGTGCCAGCAGCTCGCTAGCGGGAGGGCCCTCGTCCTACAATGAGCAGTTCTTC. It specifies CASSSLAGGPSSYNEQFF.